Listed below are T cell receptor beta chains from one sample, sequenced in a study of blood T cell repertoires in COVID-19. Measured with immunoSEQ multiplex PCR; TCRdb has only the in-frame clones, and not every one. The profile shows about 60,000 clones, 65% to 85% of them singletons. The material sequenced was peripheral blood. The receptors come from a woman in her seventies with acute or convalescent COVID-19. The CDR3 runs from the conserved cysteine through the conserved F or W. The order of the fields is V gene, clone size, D gene, J gene, CDR3 DNA, CDR3 protein. The D gene is left open where the match is weak. Some rows mark clone size as missing; the rest say once, few, many or name a class of expanded clone.

V: TRBV6-5
size: few
D: TRBD2
J: TRBJ2-5
DNA: TGTGCCAGCAGTCCCCGGGACTACCTCCGCGAGACCCAGTACTTC
CDR3: CASSPRDYLRETQYF

V: TRBV7-8
size: -
D: -
J: TRBJ1-5
DNA: TGTGCCAGCAGCTTAAACCAGTTATCGAATCAGCCCCAGCATTTT
CDR3: CASSLNQLSNQPQHF

V: TRBV6-1
size: -
D: TRBD1
J: TRBJ1-5
DNA: TGTGCCAGCAGTGGAGGGGGGACAGGGATCGACCAGCCCCAGCATTTT
CDR3: CASSGGGTGIDQPQHF

V: TRBV2
size: -
D: -
J: TRBJ2-3
DNA: TGTGCCAGCACAGAGGGGGTCCTTCGCACAGATACGCAGTATTTT
CDR3: CASTEGVLRTDTQYF

V: TRBV15
size: once
D: TRBD2
J: TRBJ2-5
DNA: TGTGCCACCAGCAGAGATGTTACGCGGGGGGAGACCCAGTACTTC
CDR3: CATSRDVTRGETQYF

V: TRBV5-1
size: -
D: TRBD1
J: TRBJ1-2
DNA: TGCGCCAGCAGCTCCCAGGGGGCTAACTATGGCTACACCTTC
CDR3: CASSSQGANYGYTF

V: TRBV2
size: -
D: -
J: TRBJ1-2
DNA: TGTGCCAGCAGTGATTGGGGGGGTAACTATGGCTACACCTTC
CDR3: CASSDWGGNYGYTF

V: TRBV11-3
size: -
D: -
J: TRBJ2-1
DNA: TGTGCCAGCAGACTAGCACCGGGGTGGGATGAGCAGTTCTTC
CDR3: CASRLAPGWDEQFF

V: TRBV19
size: -
D: -
J: TRBJ2-5
DNA: TGTGCCAGTAGTACCCCCGGACAGTTCCAAGAGACCCAGTACTTC
CDR3: CASSTPGQFQETQYF

V: TRBV16
size: -
D: -
J: TRBJ2-6
DNA: TGTGCCAGCAGCCAATCTGAACAGGCTGGGGCCAACGTCCTGACTTTC
CDR3: CASSQSEQAGANVLTF

V: TRBV3-1/TRBV3-2
size: -
D: -
J: TRBJ2-1
DNA: TGTGCCAGCAGCCAAGATGACGGTAGCTCTCCGTTCTTC
CDR3: CASSQDDGSSPFF

V: TRBV4-2
size: many
D: TRBD1
J: TRBJ1-3
DNA: TGTGCCAGCAGCCAAGAGGACAGGGCTGGAAACACCATATATTTT
CDR3: CASSQEDRAGNTIYF

V: TRBV19
size: once
D: TRBD1
J: TRBJ1-5
DNA: TGTGCCACCCGGGACAGTAATAAGCCCCAGCATTTT
CDR3: CATRDSNKPQHF

V: TRBV2
size: -
D: TRBD2
J: TRBJ2-1
DNA: TGTGCCAGCAGTGAAGCATGGGCTAGCGGGGGATCCTTCTCCTACAATGAGCAGTTCTTC
CDR3: CASSEAWASGGSFSYNEQFF

V: TRBV30
size: -
D: TRBD1
J: TRBJ1-1
DNA: TGTGCCTGGAGCCAAGGACAGGTAGGAGCGCGGAACACTGAAGCTTTCTTT
CDR3: CAWSQGQVGARNTEAFF

V: TRBV6-2/TRBV6-3
size: -
D: -
J: TRBJ1-2
DNA: TGTGCCAGCAGTTACTCGGCAGGGTGGGGCTACACCTTC
CDR3: CASSYSAGWGYTF